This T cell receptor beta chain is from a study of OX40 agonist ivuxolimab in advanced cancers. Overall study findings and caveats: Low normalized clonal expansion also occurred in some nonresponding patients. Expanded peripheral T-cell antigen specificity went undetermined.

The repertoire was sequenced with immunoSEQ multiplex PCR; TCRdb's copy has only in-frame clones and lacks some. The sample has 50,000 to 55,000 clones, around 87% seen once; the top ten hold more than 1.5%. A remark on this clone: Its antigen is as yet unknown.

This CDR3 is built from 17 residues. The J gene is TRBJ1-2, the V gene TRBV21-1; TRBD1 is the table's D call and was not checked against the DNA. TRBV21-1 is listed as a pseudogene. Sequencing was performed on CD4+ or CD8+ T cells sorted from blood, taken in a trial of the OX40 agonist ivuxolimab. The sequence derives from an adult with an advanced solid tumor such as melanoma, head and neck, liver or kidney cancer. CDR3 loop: CASSKDWSRQGGYGYTF. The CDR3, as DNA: TGTGCCAGCAGCAAAGATTGGAGTCGGCAGGGGGGCTATGGCTACACCTTC.